The entry below gives a single T cell receptor beta chain sequence along with its context. This sample was taken from a study of blood T cell repertoires in COVID-19. On the study more broadly: COVID-19 samples collected from the United States, Italy and Spain covered acute and convalescent phases. In each case, the material was cDNA or gDNA derived from T cells, B-cell-depleted T cells, or PBMCs.

Study processing details: Counts of nucleated cells, estimated from reference gene primer amplification, were obtained. Profiling relied on immunoSEQ multiplex PCR, and the TCRdb table lists in-frame clones only, not all of them. V, J and clone size reflect that table, while D and trimming were determined from the DNA. The sample records approximately 170,000 clones, around four fifths being singletons. The sequencing sample was made of peripheral blood. This receptor was taken from a woman of 80 years or more with acute or convalescent COVID-19.

CDR3 DNA sequence: TGTGCCAGCTCACCACCGCCTAGCGGGGGGTTCCAAGAGACCCAGTACTTC. Its translation: CASSPPPSGGFQETQYF. The V and J genes are TRBV18 and TRBJ2-5, with 11 bases lining up with TRBD2. Per the germline V gene, CDR1 is KGHSH and CDR2 is LQKENI. This CDR3 is built from 17 residues. Losses at the gene ends were 0 bases for V and 1 base for J; bases not matched to a gene: 4. Looking up the rest from reference TRBV18 and TRBJ2-5 gives the full variable domain: NAGVMQNPRHLVRRRGQEARLRCSPMKGHSHVYWYRQLPEEGLKFMVYLQKENIIDESGMPKERFSAEFPKEGPSILRIQQVVRGDSAAYFCASSPPPSGGFQETQYFGPGTRLLVL.